One and the same sample provided the 31 T cell receptor beta chains below, sequenced in a study of post-analysis software for immune sequencing data. TCR beta cDNA libraries included unique molecular identifiers. A single record per CDR3 protein comes from TCRdb applying MiXCR to the PCR reads. Among a few hundred thousand distinct CDR3 sequences listed, around 31% were seen once. Their antigen targets remain unknown. Study conclusions and caveats: About five TRBV segments were more frequent in patients than controls; TRBV5-6, TRBV5-1 and TRBV20-1 belonged to this group.

The specimen sequenced was blood. The receptors derive from a girl under 18 with multiple sclerosis.

The V and J genes are TRBV24-1 and TRBJ2-3; D is unresolved. Germline V gives CDR1 KGHDR, CDR2 SFDVKD. Trimming took off 1 base at V and 4 bases at J, with 5 bases between the two ends. The CDR3 covers 13 residues. The CDR3 DNA follows: TGTGCCACCAGTGATTTATCGGCAGATACGCAGTATTTT. Protein sequence: CATSDLSADTQYF.

This clonotype was counted many times. This chain uses TRBV5-1 with TRBJ1-1; D remains unclear. V lost 1 base, J lost 5 bases, and 9 bases lay in between. The CDR3 runs 13 residues. Germline-derived CDR1 and CDR2 are SGHRS and YFSETQ. The CDR3 bases are TGCGCCAGCAGCTTGCTAGGACGTACTGAAGCTTTCTTT. It codes for CASSLLGRTEAFF.

V and J are TRBV7-9 and TRBJ2-7, with a possible D match to TRBD1 (6 bases). Germline V gene lookup returns CDR1 SEHNR and CDR2 FQNEAQ (reference sequence). There are 14 residues in the CDR3. With 2 bases removed from V and 3 bases from J, the gap between germline ends came to 11 bases. Written as DNA, the CDR3 is TGTGCCAGCAGCTTATTTAGGACAGACTACGAGCAGTACTTC. As protein: CASSLFRTDYEQYF.

The chain uses TRBV7-2 and TRBJ1-6; TRBD1 is a possible D gene (6 bases). CDR3 length: 15 amino acids. The germline V gene has CDR1 SGHTA and CDR2 FQGNSA. With 2 bases removed from V and 7 bases from J, the gap between germline ends came to 12 bases. DNA of the CDR3: TGTGCCAGCAGCTTAACGGCCGGGGGCAATTCACCCCTCCACTTT. Encoded protein: CASSLTAGGNSPLHF.

A remark on this clonotype: One end of the junction does not line up with germline, which may come from a read error. The gene calls are TRBV20-1 and TRBJ2-3, with D unresolved. The CDR3 spans 17 residues. Germline V gene data show CDR1 as DFQATT and CDR2 as SNEGSKA (reference sequence). The CDR3 protein is CNARDSSARLGTDTQYF. The CDR3, as DNA: TGCAATGCTAGAGATAGTTCGGCCAGGCTGGGCACAGATACGCAGTATTTT.

Worth noting for this clonotype: At one end the junction does not follow the germline gene, possibly because of a read error. The gene calls are TRBV29-1 and TRBJ2-7; TRBD2 agrees at 9 bases. The better agreement between TRBJ2-5 and the DNA end casts doubt on the J call. Germline CDR1 reads SQVTM; CDR2 reads ANQGSEA. This CDR3 spans 17 amino acids. The CDR3 spells CSIEVMSSGAKGETQYF. CDR3 bases: TGCAGCATTGAAGTAATGTCTAGCGGGGCTAAGGGGGAGACCCAGTACTTC.

Worth noting for this clonotype: A junction boundary mismatches the germline segment, possibly from a read error. The chain combines TRBV19 with TRBJ1-5, with 7 bases fitting TRBD1. Germline V gives CDR1 LNHDA, CDR2 SQIVND (reference sequence). This CDR3 is built from 12 residues. CDR3 sequence (DNA): TGCGCAGGAGGACAGGCGAATCAGCCCCAGCATTTT. It translates to CAGGQANQPQHF.

To note about this clonotype: One junction end disagrees with the germline gene, perhaps due to a read error. The rearrangement joins TRBV11-2 to TRBJ2-3, with D possibly TRBD1 on 5 matching bases. The CDR3 runs to 15 residues. Germline V lookup: CDR1 SGHAT, CDR2 FQNNGV. In DNA form, the CDR3 reads TGTGCCAGCAGCTTAGGTCAGGGTAACACAGATACGCAGAATTTT. Amino acid sequence: CASSLGQGNTDTQNF.

This clonotype appeared a single time. Here the CDR3 reads CASTKLAGDTQYF. The CDR3 DNA sequence: TGTGCCAGCACCAAACTAGCGGGAGATACGCAGTATTTT. The genes are TRBV6-6 and TRBJ2-3, with 9 positions matching TRBD2. The V gene end was trimmed by 7 bases and the J gene end by 5 bases; junction bases not matched to a gene: 4. The CDR3 is 13 amino acids. Germline V lookup: CDR1 MNHNY, CDR2 SVGAGI (reference sequence).

This clonotype occurred a few times. V is TRBV9 and J is TRBJ2-3, with a tentative D call TRBD1 (5 bases). Trimming took off 0 bases at V and 6 bases at J, with 20 bases between the two ends. Per the germline V gene, CDR1 is SGDLS and CDR2 is YYNGEE. CDR3 length: 17 residues. CDR3 loop: CASSVGVGEPHTDTQYF. CDR3 nucleotide sequence: TGTGCCAGCAGCGTAGGAGTAGGGGAACCACACACCGATACGCAGTATTTT.

The chain recombines TRBV6-5 with TRBJ1-1, with D tentatively TRBD1 (6 bases). The CDR3 runs 15 residues. Per germline, CDR1 MNHEY and CDR2 SVGAGI. V dropped 0 bases and J dropped 0 bases, with 8 bases sitting between them. CDR3 in DNA: TGTGCCAGCAGTTACTCCCGGACAGTGAACACTGAAGCTTTCTTT. It codes for CASSYSRTVNTEAFF.

The chain recombines TRBV28 with TRBJ2-3; D is ambiguous. This CDR3 contains 12 residues. V lost 9 bases and J 1 base, leaving 8 bases between the germline ends. Germline CDR1 reads MDHEN; CDR2 reads SYDVKM. The DNA for the CDR3 is TGTGCCAGTCTATCCGGCACAGATACGCAGTATTTT. Translating gives CASLSGTDTQYF.

This clonotype was detected only once. CDR3 nucleotides: TGTGCCAGCAGCGCGACACAGGGACTCGGTTCACCCCTCCACTTT. It specifies CASSATQGLGSPLHF. The rearrangement links TRBV7-9 to TRBJ1-6, with a weak D call TRBD1 (6 bases). The CDR3 runs to 15 residues. The germline CDR1 and CDR2 sequences are SEHNR and FQNEAQ (reference sequence). V was shortened by 5 bases and J by 9 bases, with 17 bases between the two germline ends.

A few counts support this clonotype. DNA of the CDR3: TGTGCCAGCAGCTTGGGGCTAGCGGGACGGAGCTCCTACAATGAGCAGTTCTTC. The encoded protein is CASSLGLAGRSSYNEQFF. The rearrangement joins TRBV5-4 to TRBJ2-1, with 9 bases aligning to TRBD2. V shed 0 bases, J shed 0 bases, and the junction held 7 bases outside the gene matches. Germline-derived CDR1 and CDR2 are SGHNT and YYREEE (reference sequence). CDR3 length equals 18 residues.

This clonotype has just a few counts. The CDR3 loop reads CASSYRDNQETQYF. The CDR3 region has the DNA TGTGCCAGCAGTTACCGGGACAACCAAGAGACCCAGTACTTC. This chain links TRBV6-5 with TRBJ2-5; maybe TRBD1 (6 bases). The V end lost 2 bases, the J end lost 0 bases, and 7 bases lay between the germline ends. The CDR3 spans 14 residues. Germline V gene data show CDR1 as MNHEY and CDR2 as SVGAGI.

The gene calls are TRBV15 and TRBJ1-6, with D possibly being TRBD1 (5 bases). The CDR3 totals 16 residues. The ends were cut back, 0 bases at V and 9 bases at J, with 15 bases in the middle. The germline CDR1 and CDR2 sequences are LNHNV and YYDKDF (reference sequence). In DNA form, the CDR3 reads TGTGCCACCAGCAGAGATCCTAGGGGTTCGGGTTCACCCCTCCACTTT. Its translation: CATSRDPRGSGSPLHF. The full variable domain, its missing parts supplied by reference TRBV15 and TRBJ1-6, is DAMVIQNPRYQVTQFGKPVTLSCSQTLNHNVMYWYQQKSSQAPKLLFHYYDKDFNNEADTPDNFQSRRPNTSFCFLDIRSPGLGDTAMYLCATSRDPRGSGSPLHFGNGTRLTVT.

This clonotype was detected only a few times. The chain carries TRBV2 and TRBJ1-4; D is uncertain. Trimming cost V 6 bases and J 5 bases, with 13 bases left between them. The CDR3 is made up of 14 amino acids. In germline, CDR1 is SNHLY, CDR2 FYNNEI. As DNA, the CDR3 is TGTGCCAGCAGAACGGGGAATCAAAATGAAAAACTGTTTTTT. Encoded protein: CASRTGNQNEKLFF.

The chain recombines TRBV4-2 with TRBJ2-5; possibly TRBD1 or TRBD2 for D (5 bases each). The CDR3 has 17 amino acids. V was pared by 4 bases and J by 9 bases, with 27 bases between. Per germline, CDR1 LGHNA and CDR2 YNFKEQ. The CDR3 nucleotides read TGTGCCAGCAGCCGAGGACACGGGGCTAGCTTAGAGGAGGCCCAGTACTTC. Protein: CASSRGHGASLEEAQYF.

The V gene is TRBV9, the J gene TRBJ2-1; TRBD2 aligns across 10 bases. After removal of 4 bases from V and 8 bases from J, the junction contained 9 bases not matched to a gene. The germline V gene has CDR1 SGDLS and CDR2 YYNGEE. This CDR3 is 15 amino acids long. The CDR3 nucleotides are TGTGCCAGCAGCTCAAGCGGGGGGGCTGACGATGAGCAGTTCTTC. Amino acids: CASSSSGGADDEQFF.

This clonotype was counted between two and nine times. V and J are TRBV7-3 and TRBJ1-6; no reliable D call. The length of the CDR3 is 16 residues. The germline CDR1 and CDR2 sequences are SGHTA and FQGTGA. The V end was cut by 0 bases, the J end by 2 bases, with 8 bases between. CDR3 DNA: TGTGCCAGCAGCTTAACAGGCACAGCCTATAATTCACCCCTCCACTTT. Translation gives CASSLTGTAYNSPLHF.

CDR3 DNA sequence: TGTGCCAGCTCACCGTTGGGCCAACAAGAGACCCAGTACTTC. Translation gives CASSPLGQQETQYF. The rearrangement joins TRBV18 to TRBJ2-5; no definite D call. The CDR3 totals 14 residues. V gave up 3 bases and J gave up 2 bases, with 10 bases separating them. The germline CDR1 and CDR2 sequences are KGHSH and LQKENI.

This clonotype was counted between two and nine times. This chain links TRBV20-1 with TRBJ1-1; a weak D match, TRBD1 (5 bases). CDR3 length: 14 amino acids. Trimming removed 5 bases from V and 4 bases from J, with 17 bases in between. CDR1 is DFQATT and CDR2 is SNEGSKA in the germline V gene (reference sequence). CDR3 loop: CSAYLQGMGTEAFF. The CDR3 DNA reads as TGCAGTGCTTACCTGCAGGGCATGGGCACTGAAGCTTTCTTT.

This clonotype came up a few times. The J gene is TRBJ1-5, the V gene TRBV4-1; D unresolved. Germline CDR1 reads MGHRA; CDR2 reads YSYEKL. Trimming left V 1 base short and J 0 bases short, with 10 bases between. This CDR3 has 16 residues. CDR3 DNA: TGCGCCAGCAGCCAAGGGGCAGATTATAGCAATCAGCCCCAGCATTTT. It codes for CASSQGADYSNQPQHF.

The chain has TRBV6-5 and TRBJ2-1, with D possibly TRBD2 on 7 matching bases. This CDR3 contains 14 residues. Germline CDR1 and CDR2: MNHEY and SVGAGI. V lost 7 bases and J 6 bases, leaving 16 bases between the germline ends. The DNA for the CDR3 is TGTGCCAGCACCAATCTAGGGGGGGGCAATGAGCAGTTCTTC. Protein sequence: CASTNLGGGNEQFF.

This clonotype is a singleton in its sample. A much larger clone lies one base from this, so it may be a read error. This chain joins TRBV7-8 and TRBJ2-5; D assignment may be TRBD1 or TRBD2 (5 bases each). This CDR3 comprises 12 residues. Deletions cut 7 bases from V and 9 bases from J, with 15 bases between. Germline CDR1 reads SGHVS; CDR2 reads FQNEAQ. CDR3 DNA: TGTGCCAGCAACACAGGCCGGAGGTCCCAGTACTTC. This codes for CASNTGRRSQYF.

The V call is TRBV27, the J call TRBJ2-1, with 8 bases fitting TRBD2. CDR3 length equals 12 residues. Germline CDR1 reads MNHEY; CDR2 reads SMNVEV (reference sequence). With 3 bases clipped from V and 9 bases from J, the junction kept 1 base outside the gene matches. CDR3 sequence: CASSFRGGEQFF. Written as DNA, the CDR3 is TGTGCCAGCAGTTTTCGGGGGGGTGAGCAGTTCTTC.

V and J are TRBV3-1 and TRBJ2-3, with D unresolved. This CDR3 contains 15 residues. V lost 0 bases to trimming and J lost 4 bases, with 11 bases between them. CDR1 LGHDT and CDR2 YNNKEL come from the germline V gene (reference sequence). The CDR3 reads CASSQDGVAADTQYF. The CDR3 nucleotides read TGTGCCAGCAGCCAAGATGGGGTAGCAGCAGATACGCAGTATTTT.

V and J are TRBV12-3 or TRBV12-4 and TRBJ1-1; the D gene is possibly TRBD1 (6 bases). The CDR3 is 12 residues long. The V and J ends lost 4 bases and 6 bases respectively, with 9 bases between them. The CDR3 DNA follows: TGTGCCAGCAGTTGGGGGGCCCCTGAAGCTTTCTTT. It codes for CASSWGAPEAFF.

The chain couples TRBV6-2 or TRBV6-3 to TRBJ2-1; D is ambiguous. V lost 2 bases, J lost 5 bases, and 7 bases lay in between. This CDR3 region has 13 residues. CDR1 and CDR2 from the germline V gene are MNHEY and SVGEGT. This CDR3 reads CASSYGSNNEQFF. Written as DNA, the CDR3 is TGTGCCAGCAGTTACGGATCAAACAATGAGCAGTTCTTC.

V gene TRBV20-1 combines with J gene TRBJ2-1; TRBD1 matches at 9 bases. Trimming took 3 bases from V and 3 from J; bases not matched to a gene: 12. Germline V gene lookup returns CDR1 DFQATT and CDR2 SNEGSKA (reference sequence). The CDR3 runs to 17 residues. The CDR3 DNA follows: TGCAGTGCTAGGGACAGGGGTTTCGCGGGGGACTACAATGAGCAGTTCTTC. Encoded protein: CSARDRGFAGDYNEQFF.

V and J are TRBV5-1 and TRBJ1-6, with D perhaps matching TRBD1 (6 bases). The CDR3 covers 15 residues. The germline V and J ends were trimmed by 0 bases and 5 bases, with 9 bases remaining between them. CDR1 and CDR2 (germline): SGHRS, YFSETQ. CDR3 DNA: TGCGCCAGCAGCTTGGCTAGGGGGAATAATTCACCCCTCCACTTT. This translates into CASSLARGNNSPLHF.